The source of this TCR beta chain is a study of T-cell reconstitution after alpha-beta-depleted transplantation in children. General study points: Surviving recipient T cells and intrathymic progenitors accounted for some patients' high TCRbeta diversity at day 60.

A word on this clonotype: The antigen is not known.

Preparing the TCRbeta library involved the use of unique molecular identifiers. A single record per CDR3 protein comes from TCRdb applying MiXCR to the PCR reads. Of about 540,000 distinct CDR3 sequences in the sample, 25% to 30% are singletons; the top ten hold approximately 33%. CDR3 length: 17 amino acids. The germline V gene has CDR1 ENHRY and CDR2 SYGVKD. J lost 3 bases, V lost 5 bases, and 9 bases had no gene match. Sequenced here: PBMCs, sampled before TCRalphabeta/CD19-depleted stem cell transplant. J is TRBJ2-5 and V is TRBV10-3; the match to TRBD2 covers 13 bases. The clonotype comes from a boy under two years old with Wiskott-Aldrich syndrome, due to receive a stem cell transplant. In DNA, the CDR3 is TGTGCCATCAGTAAACTAGCGGGAGGGCCCGAAGAAGAGACCCAGTACTTC. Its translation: CAISKLAGGPEEETQYF.